Below are 15 T cell receptor beta chains sequenced from a single sample in a study of blood T cell repertoires in COVID-19. Sequenced by immunoSEQ multiplex PCR; TCRdb stores in-frame clones only, minus some. Found here are approximately 210,000 clones, 80% to 85% of them singletons; the top ten hold nearly 20%. Sequencing was done on a sample of peripheral blood. These receptor sequences come from a man younger than 45 with active or convalescent COVID-19.

This clone came up a few times. The V gene is TRBV5-4, the J gene TRBJ1-2; 7 bases are shared with TRBD1. Germline values: CDR1 SGHNT, CDR2 YYREEE (reference sequence). J was trimmed by 7 bases and V by 6 bases; bases with no gene match: 12. This CDR3 contains 14 residues. The CDR3 reads CASTQGGGSSGYTF. CDR3 DNA sequence: TGTGCCAGCACCCAAGGGGGCGGGTCGTCTGGCTACACCTTC.

The sample holds one count of this clone. The V and J genes are TRBV5-1 and TRBJ2-1, with D unclear. The V gene lost 0 bases and the J gene lost 6 bases, with 10 bases spanning the gap. CDR1 and CDR2 (germline): SGHRS, YFSETQ. This CDR3 is built from 14 residues. Here the CDR3 reads CASSLAPGGNEQFF. The CDR3 DNA is TGCGCCAGCAGCTTGGCCCCAGGTGGCAATGAGCAGTTCTTC.

In this sample, this clone turned up a few times. The rearrangement links TRBV2 to TRBJ2-2; 7 nucleotides line up with TRBD1. The germline CDR1 and CDR2 sequences are SNHLY and FYNNEI. V shed 6 bases, J shed 1 base, and the junction held 2 bases outside the gene matches. This CDR3 comprises 14 residues. In DNA, the CDR3 is TGTGCCAGCAGAGGGGGCAGGAACACCGGGGAGCTGTTTTTT. This gives the protein CASRGGRNTGELFF.

V and J are TRBV5-6 and TRBJ2-1; 9 positions match TRBD2. The V and J ends lost 5 bases and 2 bases, in that order; junction bases with no gene match: 8. Germline CDR1 SGHDT, CDR2 YYEEEE. The CDR3 totals 16 residues. The CDR3 nucleotides are TGTGCCAGCAGTTCTCTAGCGGGGTTTACCTACAATGAGCAGTTCTTC. This sequence encodes CASSSLAGFTYNEQFF. Full variable domain (missing parts from reference TRBV5-6 and TRBJ2-1): DAGVTQSPTHLIKTRGQQVTLRCSPKSGHDTVSWYQQALGQGPQFIFQYYEEEERQRGNFPDRFSGHQFPNYSSELNVNALLLGDSALYLCASSSLAGFTYNEQFFGPGTRLTVL.

This clone has a handful of counts. The V and J genes are TRBV7-2 and TRBJ1-5, with TRBD1 matching over 8 bases. V lost 4 bases and J lost 12; bases outside the gene matches: 5. The CDR3 extends over 12 amino acids. Germline lookup yields CDR1 SGHTA and CDR2 FQGNSA. CDR3 DNA: TGTGCCAGCAGCTCCCCGACAGGGGTCCAGCATTTT. Protein sequence: CASSSPTGVQHF.

J is TRBJ2-7 and V is TRBV2; 9 bases are shared with TRBD2. The CDR3 loop spans 16 amino acids. Germline V gene data show CDR1 as SNHLY and CDR2 as FYNNEI. Germline trimming cut 8 bases from V and 0 bases from J; bases unmatched to any gene: 11. The CDR3 DNA reads TGTGCCAGCCGCCGGACTAGCGCTACCGCCTCCTACGAGCAGTACTTC. Protein: CASRRTSATASYEQYF.

The genes are TRBV28 and TRBJ1-2; no firm D call. Germline V gene sequence: CDR1 MDHEN, CDR2 SYDVKM. V was clipped by 0 bases and J by 0 bases, with 14 bases between them. The CDR3 has 17 residues. This CDR3 is CASSLWAPGVANYGYTF. The CDR3 region has the DNA TGTGCCAGCAGTTTATGGGCCCCCGGGGTGGCTAACTATGGCTACACCTTC.

As regards this clone: Other DNA sequences within the sample encode an identical CDR3. V is TRBV14 and J is TRBJ1-1, with a possible D match to TRBD1 (5 bases). V lost 4 bases, J lost 0 bases, and 9 bases lay in between. Germline V lookup: CDR1 SGHDN, CDR2 FVKESK. This CDR3 region has 14 residues. The CDR3 sequence is CASSRPGMNTEAFF. CDR3 DNA: TGTGCCAGCAGCCGGCCAGGGATGAACACTGAAGCTTTCTTT.

This chain connects TRBV19 to TRBJ2-1, with 8 bases aligning to TRBD1. The germline V gene has CDR1 LNHDA and CDR2 SQIVND (reference sequence). Unmatched junction bases numbered 0, after V lost 8 bases and J lost 9 bases. The CDR3 has 10 residues. CDR3 DNA: TGTGCCAGTGGACAGGGTGAGCAGTTCTTC. It yields the protein CASGQGEQFF.

This clone occurred a few times. This chain uses TRBV19 with TRBJ1-5; weak D call: TRBD1 (5 bases). Germline lookup yields CDR1 LNHDA and CDR2 SQIVND (reference sequence). This CDR3 comprises 16 residues. Trimming took off 6 bases at V and 2 bases at J, with 17 bases between the two ends. The CDR3 sequence: CASSLGGALGNQPQHF. Here the CDR3 DNA reads TGTGCCAGTAGCCTTGGAGGGGCTCTGGGCAATCAGCCCCAGCATTTT.

This rearrangement joins TRBV7-2 to TRBJ1-1; possibly TRBD1 for D (5 bases). Trimming took off 1 base at V and 9 bases at J, with 12 bases between the two ends. This CDR3 is 13 amino acids long. In germline, CDR1 is SGHTA, CDR2 FQGNSA. CDR3 DNA sequence: TGTGCCAGCAGCTTAGATGGGCGGGGCCAAGCTTTCTTT. Amino acids: CASSLDGRGQAFF.

This rearrangement joins TRBV18 to TRBJ1-2; no reliable D call. Looked up from germline, CDR1 is KGHSH and CDR2 is LQKENI. The CDR3 extends over 12 amino acids. Trimming took 3 bases from V and 4 from J, leaving 6 bases between them. For the CDR3, the DNA is TGTGCCAGCTCACCCGACACCTATGGCTACACCTTC. Its protein product is CASSPDTYGYTF.

The CDR3 loop reads CASRGQSYEQYF. CDR3 nucleotide sequence: TGTGCCAGCAGAGGACAGTCCTACGAGCAGTACTTC. The chain employs TRBV28 and TRBJ2-7, with a tentative D call TRBD1 (6 bases). CDR3 length: 12 amino acids. Looked up from germline, CDR1 is MDHEN and CDR2 is SYDVKM. V was pared by 6 bases and J by 1 base, with 7 bases between.

The J gene is TRBJ1-5, the V gene TRBV28; D is uncertain. Germline V gene sequence: CDR1 MDHEN, CDR2 SYDVKM. V was cut by 2 bases and J by 0 bases, with 11 bases left in between. CDR3 length equals 16 residues. The CDR3 region is CASSLRPGYSNQPQHF. The CDR3 DNA is TGTGCCAGCAGTTTACGTCCAGGATATAGCAATCAGCCCCAGCATTTT.

The chain carries TRBV15 and TRBJ2-1, with 11 bases matching TRBD2. This CDR3 comprises 19 residues. The V gene end was trimmed by 0 bases and the J gene end by 0 bases; junction bases not matched to a gene: 7. CDR1 and CDR2 from the germline V gene are LNHNV and YYDKDF (reference sequence). The chain's CDR3 is CATSRDRTSGRSSYNEQFF. The CDR3 DNA follows: TGTGCCACCAGCAGAGATCGGACTAGCGGGCGGAGCTCCTACAATGAGCAGTTCTTC.